This T cell receptor (beta chain) emerged from a study of blood T cell repertoires in COVID-19. Study background: COVID-19 samples, acute and convalescent, were from the United States, Italy and Spain. Nucleic acid was either cDNA or gDNA, and it came from T cells, B-cell-depleted T cells, or PBMCs.

Original methodology: Estimation of nucleated cell counts was performed using reference gene primer amplification. Repertoires were generated with immunoSEQ multiplex PCR, while TCRdb's copy carries only in-frame clones and drops some. V and J calls and clone size are copied from that table; D and trimming were computed from the DNA. The sample yields nearly 250,000 clones, 86% seen once. From germline, CDR1 is LNHNV and CDR2 YYDKDF (reference sequence). The CDR3 has 14 residues. With 5 bases removed from V and 4 bases from J, the gap between germline ends came to 14 bases. The sequencing input was peripheral blood. The source is a woman aged 55-70 years who had recovered from COVID-19. This sequence joins TRBV15 and TRBJ1-2; D may be TRBD1 (5 bases). The chain's CDR3 is CATSGGRGFYGYTF. The CDR3 DNA follows: TGTGCCACCAGCGGGGGGAGGGGTTTCTATGGCTACACCTTC. The whole variable domain, remainder taken from reference TRBV15 and TRBJ1-2, is DAMVIQNPRYQVTQFGKPVTLSCSQTLNHNVMYWYQQKSSQAPKLLFHYYDKDFNNEADTPDNFQSRRPNTSFCFLDIRSPGLGDTAMYLCATSGGRGFYGYTFGSGTRLTVV.